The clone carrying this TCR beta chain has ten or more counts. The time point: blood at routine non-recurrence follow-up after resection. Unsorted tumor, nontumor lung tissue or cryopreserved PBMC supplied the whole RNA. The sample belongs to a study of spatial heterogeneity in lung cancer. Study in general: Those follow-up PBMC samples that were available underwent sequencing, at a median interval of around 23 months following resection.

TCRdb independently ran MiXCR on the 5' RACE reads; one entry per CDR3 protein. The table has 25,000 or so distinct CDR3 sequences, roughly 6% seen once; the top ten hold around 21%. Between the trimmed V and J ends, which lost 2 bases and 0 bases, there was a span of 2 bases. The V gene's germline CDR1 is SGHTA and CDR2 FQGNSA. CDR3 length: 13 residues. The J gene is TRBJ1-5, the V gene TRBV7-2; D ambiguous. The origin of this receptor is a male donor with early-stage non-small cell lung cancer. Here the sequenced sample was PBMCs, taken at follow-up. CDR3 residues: CASSLLSNQPQHF. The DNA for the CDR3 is TGTGCCAGCAGCTTACTTAGCAATCAGCCCCAGCATTTT.